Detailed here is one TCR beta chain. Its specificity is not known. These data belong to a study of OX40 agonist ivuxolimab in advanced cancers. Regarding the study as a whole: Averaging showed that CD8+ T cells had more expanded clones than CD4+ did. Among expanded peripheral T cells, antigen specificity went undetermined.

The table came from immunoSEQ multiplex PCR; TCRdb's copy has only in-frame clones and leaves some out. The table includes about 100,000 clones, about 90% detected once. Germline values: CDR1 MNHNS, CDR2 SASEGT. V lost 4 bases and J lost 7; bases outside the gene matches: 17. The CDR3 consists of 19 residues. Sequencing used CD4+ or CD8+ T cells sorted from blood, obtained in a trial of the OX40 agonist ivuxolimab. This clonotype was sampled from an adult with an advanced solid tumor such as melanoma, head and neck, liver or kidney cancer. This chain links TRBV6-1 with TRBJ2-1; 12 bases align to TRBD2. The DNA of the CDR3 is TGTGCCAGCAGTGGACCAGCAGGGCTAGCGGGAGGGCCTAGGAATGAGCAGTTCTTC. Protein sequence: CASSGPAGLAGGPRNEQFF.